Listed here are 32 T cell receptor beta chains from one sample, sequenced in a study of T cells in Graves' hyperthyroidism and ophthalmopathy. RNA transcripts provided the source from which TCR beta CDR3 regions were amplified. The HTBI primer set served for first-round RT-PCR of the TCR CDR3. One entry per CDR3 protein results from TCRdb running MiXCR on the multiplex PCR reads. The sample includes about 380,000 distinct CDR3 sequences, approximately 18% of them seen just once. Sequencing was done on a sample of blood. These receptors were taken from a man younger than 30 with Graves' ophthalmopathy.

This clonotype was seen more than once but under ten times. The chain carries TRBV9 and TRBJ2-3; no definite D call. Trimming shortened V by 0 bases and J by 0 bases, and 20 bases separated the two germline ends. Germline V gene lookup returns CDR1 SGDLS and CDR2 YYNGEE. The CDR3 is made up of 19 amino acids. CDR3 amino acids: CASSVALAAGSTSTDTQYF. DNA for the CDR3: TGTGCCAGCAGCGTAGCTTTAGCCGCCGGGTCGACGAGCACAGATACGCAGTATTTT.

This clonotype was recorded many times. V gene TRBV27 combines with J gene TRBJ2-7; D is possibly TRBD1 (6 bases). Trimming left V 5 bases short and J 2 bases short, with 16 bases between. In germline, CDR1 is MNHEY, CDR2 SMNVEV (reference sequence). CDR3 size: 15 residues. In DNA form, the CDR3 reads TGTGCCAGCAGTCCTAACCCGGGACAAACCTACGAGCAGTACTTC. Its protein is CASSPNPGQTYEQYF.

V and J are TRBV4-1 and TRBJ2-5; the D call may be TRBD1 or TRBD2 (6 bases each). Germline V gene sequence: CDR1 MGHRA, CDR2 YSYEKL. The CDR3 covers 15 residues. The germline V and J ends were trimmed by 3 bases and 3 bases, with 14 bases remaining between them. The CDR3 DNA sequence: TGCGCCAGCAGCCACGGATTTAGGGGGGAAGAGACCCAGTACTTC. Translation: CASSHGFRGEETQYF.

In this sample, this clonotype turned up many times. The chain carries TRBV28 and TRBJ1-3, with D unresolved. There are 12 residues in the CDR3. V lost 7 bases to trimming and J lost 2 bases, with 6 bases between them. Per the germline V gene, CDR1 is MDHEN and CDR2 is SYDVKM. The CDR3 nucleotides are TGTGCCAGCATTAGTACTGGAAACACCATATATTTT. Residues: CASISTGNTIYF.

This clonotype appeared many times. For the CDR3, the DNA is TGTGCCAGCAGGAATCGAGTGGCAGGACCTGAAGCTTTCTTT. Translated, it gives CASRNRVAGPEAFF. The V gene is TRBV2, the J gene TRBJ1-1; no clear D. The CDR3 contains 14 residues. V was trimmed by 6 bases and J by 6 bases, leaving 17 bases between them. Germline-derived CDR1 and CDR2 are SNHLY and FYNNEI.

The chain links TRBV7-6 to TRBJ1-2; D not certain. V was clipped by 4 bases and J by 6 bases, with 12 bases between them. The CDR3 is 13 amino acids. Germline V gives CDR1 SGHVS, CDR2 FNYEAQ. The CDR3 is CASSSFSADGYTF. DNA for the CDR3: TGTGCCAGCAGCTCATTCTCGGCTGATGGCTACACCTTC.

This sequence joins TRBV11-2 and TRBJ1-3; D is unresolved. The CDR3 contains 13 residues. The V gene's germline CDR1 is SGHAT and CDR2 FQNNGV. The germline V and J ends were trimmed by 1 base and 7 bases, with 8 bases remaining between them. The CDR3 DNA is TGTGCCAGCAGCTTAGGTCTGTGGAACACCATATATTTT. Translating it yields CASSLGLWNTIYF.

This clonotype was seen more than once but under ten times. The V call is TRBV20-1, the J call TRBJ2-5, with D maybe TRBD2 (6 bases). The V gene's germline CDR1 is DFQATT and CDR2 SNEGSKA (reference sequence). This CDR3 comprises 15 residues. The V end was cut by 5 bases, the J end by 4 bases, with 20 bases between. DNA for the CDR3: TGCAGTGCTTCCCCGGGAGCTCCTGCGGGAGAGACCCAGTACTTC. Translating gives CSASPGAPAGETQYF.

The chain employs TRBV9 and TRBJ1-5, with TRBD1 matching over 7 bases. This CDR3 has 16 amino acids. J gave up 0 bases and V 0 bases, and 3 bases lay outside the gene matches. CDR1 is SGDLS, CDR2 YYNGEE, per germline. The DNA of the CDR3 is TGTGCCAGCAGCGTAGGAGGGGGCGGTAGCAATCAGCCCCAGCATTTT. This encodes CASSVGGGGSNQPQHF.

The gene calls are TRBV2 and TRBJ2-7, with 12 positions matching TRBD2. This CDR3 is built from 12 residues. The junction had 5 bases not matched to a gene; V was cut back by 7 bases and J by 10 bases. From germline, CDR1 is SNHLY and CDR2 FYNNEI. CDR3 DNA sequence: TGTGCCAGCAAGTCTAGCGGGGGGGAACAGTACTTC. It codes for CASKSSGGEQYF.

The V and J genes are TRBV12-3 or TRBV12-4 and TRBJ2-5; 12 nucleotides match TRBD2. J lost 5 bases, V lost 6 bases, and 1 base had no gene match. This CDR3 has 13 amino acids. In DNA form, the CDR3 reads TGTGCCAGCAGACTAGCGGGAGGCGAGACCCAGTACTTC. The encoded protein is CASRLAGGETQYF.

This clonotype has ten or more counts. The CDR3 coding sequence is TGTGCCAGCAGCCCCCAGACTAGCGAGTATGAGACCCAGTACTTC. This gives the protein CASSPQTSEYETQYF. The J gene is TRBJ2-5, the V gene TRBV7-9; 8 bases map to TRBD2. V was clipped by 5 bases and J by 5 bases; unmatched bases: 10. The CDR3 covers 15 residues. Germline loops: CDR1 SEHNR, CDR2 FQNEAQ (reference sequence).

This clonotype showed up just a few times. The chain links TRBV29-1 to TRBJ2-7, with D hard to call. V was cut by 0 bases and J by 2 bases, with 11 bases left in between. The CDR3 covers 14 residues. The germline gives CDR1 SQVTM, CDR2 ANQGSEA. Here the CDR3 DNA reads TGCAGCGTTGAAGATGGGAATGGGCCCTACGAGCAGTACTTC. This gives the protein CSVEDGNGPYEQYF.

CDR3 in amino acids: CASRSLQEGYYSNQPQHF. For the CDR3, the DNA is TGTGCCAGCAGGAGTTTACAGGAAGGGTATTATAGCAATCAGCCCCAGCATTTT. V gene TRBV6-1 combines with J gene TRBJ1-5, with D possibly TRBD1 on 5 matching bases. CDR1 and CDR2 (germline): MNHNS, SASEGT. Trimming left V 6 bases short and J 0 bases short, with 21 bases between. The CDR3 has 18 residues.

This clonotype was counted many times. The chain has TRBV28 and TRBJ1-5, with D hard to call. V was shortened by 3 bases and J by 0 bases, with 9 bases between the two germline ends. CDR3 length: 15 residues. Germline V CDR1 and CDR2: MDHEN, SYDVKM. CDR3 protein: CASSFGSLSNQPQHF. CDR3 nucleotides: TGTGCCAGCAGTTTTGGCAGTCTTAGCAATCAGCCCCAGCATTTT.

In its sample, this clonotype was seen a few times. The rearrangement links TRBV19 to TRBJ1-5, with 9 positions matching TRBD1. CDR1 and CDR2 (germline): LNHDA, SQIVND (reference sequence). The CDR3 consists of 18 residues. J gave up 1 base and V 5 bases, and 12 bases lay outside the gene matches. CDR3: CASSFGQGMLRSNQPQHF. DNA for the CDR3: TGTGCCAGTAGTTTCGGACAGGGGATGTTGAGGAGCAATCAGCCCCAGCATTTT.

This clonotype came up many times. This chain's CDR3 is CASSFVSGVRDRYGYTF. As DNA, the CDR3 is TGTGCCAGCAGCTTCGTGTCTGGGGTTCGGGACCGTTATGGCTACACCTTC. The V call is TRBV7-8, the J call TRBJ1-2, with D perhaps matching TRBD1 (5 bases). V dropped 3 bases and J dropped 5 bases, with 22 bases sitting between them. Germline assignment: CDR1 SGHVS and CDR2 FQNEAQ. The CDR3 has 17 amino acids.

V and J are TRBV20-1 and TRBJ2-1, with 8 bases lining up with TRBD2. V shed 0 bases, J shed 8 bases, and the junction held 6 bases outside the gene matches. Per the germline V gene, CDR1 is DFQATT and CDR2 is SNEGSKA (reference sequence). The CDR3 has 14 residues. Written as DNA, the CDR3 is TGCAGTGCTAGAGATATCGGACTAGCATATGAGCAGTTCTTC. Protein product: CSARDIGLAYEQFF.

The chain links TRBV12-3 or TRBV12-4 to TRBJ2-7; D gene unclear. V shed 3 bases and J shed 4 bases, with 10 bases lying between them. This CDR3 is built from 13 residues. The CDR3 nucleotides read TGTGCCAGCAGTTTTGTCTCCGGATACGAGCAGTACTTC. Residues: CASSFVSGYEQYF.

This clonotype was seen only a few times. In DNA, the CDR3 is TGTGCCACCAGTACAGACAGAGGATCTGGGGCCAACGTCCTGACTTTC. Translation gives CATSTDRGSGANVLTF. The chain couples TRBV24-1 to TRBJ2-6; D possibly corresponds to TRBD1 (5 bases). This CDR3 has 16 amino acids. Germline V lookup: CDR1 KGHDR, CDR2 SFDVKD. Trimming took 6 bases from V and 1 from J, leaving 12 bases between them.

This clonotype has a single count. In DNA form, the CDR3 reads TGTGCCAGCAACCCGTGGACAGACTACGAGCAGTACTTC. Its protein is CASNPWTDYEQYF. This chain joins TRBV2 and TRBJ2-7; TRBD1 is a possible D gene (6 bases). CDR3 size: 13 residues. The V gene lost 7 bases and the J gene lost 3 bases, with 13 bases spanning the gap. In germline, CDR1 is SNHLY, CDR2 FYNNEI.

The V and J genes are TRBV7-9 and TRBJ2-7; TRBD2 matches at 8 bases. The V gene end was trimmed by 5 bases and the J gene end by 5 bases; junction bases not matched to a gene: 5. This CDR3 is 13 amino acids long. The germline V gene has CDR1 SEHNR and CDR2 FQNEAQ (reference sequence). The CDR3 DNA reads TGTGCCAGCAGCACTAGCGGTGGCCACGAGCAGTACTTC. Translating it yields CASSTSGGHEQYF.

The V call is TRBV2, the J call TRBJ1-1, with 12 bases that match TRBD1. Per germline, CDR1 SNHLY and CDR2 FYNNEI. The length of the CDR3 is 20 residues. V lost 6 bases to trimming and J lost 0 bases; unmatched junction nucleotides: 17. CDR3 DNA: TGTGCCAGCAGCGCCCACCGGGACAGGGGGCTGGGTAGGTTGAACACTGAAGCTTTCTTT. Residues: CASSAHRDRGLGRLNTEAFF. Based on the CDR3 plus reference TRBV2 and TRBJ1-1, the full variable domain is EPEVTQTPSHQVTQMGQEVILRCVPISNHLYFYWYRQILGQKVEFLVSFYNNEISEKSEIFDDQFSVERPDGSNFTLKIRSTKLEDSAMYFCASSAHRDRGLGRLNTEAFFGQGTRLTVV.

This sequence joins TRBV5-1 and TRBJ2-7; no reliable D call. Trimming removed 1 base at V and 5 bases at J, with 4 bases between. CDR1 is SGHRS, CDR2 YFSETQ, per germline. The CDR3 consists of 11 residues. The CDR3 reads CASSLLDEQYF. CDR3 nucleotide sequence: TGCGCCAGCAGCTTGTTGGACGAGCAGTACTTC.

This clonotype was found many times. The gene calls are TRBV7-9 and TRBJ2-7; D is uncertain. Trimming took off 1 base at V and 2 bases at J, with 9 bases between the two ends. CDR1 is SEHNR, CDR2 FQNEAQ, per germline (reference sequence). CDR3 length equals 14 residues. The CDR3 spells CASSLVGLPYEQYF. In DNA, the CDR3 is TGTGCCAGCAGCTTAGTAGGGCTTCCCTACGAGCAGTACTTC.

A few counts support this clonotype. The chain employs TRBV28 and TRBJ2-2; 8 bases align to TRBD2. The CDR3 has 15 amino acids. The germline CDR1 and CDR2 sequences are MDHEN and SYDVKM. The V gene end was trimmed by 5 bases and the J gene end by 1 base; junction bases not matched to a gene: 3. The CDR3 nucleotides are TGTGCCAGCAGTGGGGCGGGGGGGAACACCGGGGAGCTGTTTTTT. Protein: CASSGAGGNTGELFF.

This clonotype was counted at least ten times. The CDR3 sequence: CASSFGGENTEAFF. The CDR3, as DNA: TGTGCCAGCAGCTTCGGGGGGGAGAACACTGAAGCTTTCTTT. V gene TRBV6-1 combines with J gene TRBJ1-1, with D tentatively TRBD1 (5 bases). The CDR3 is 14 residues long. The V end was cut by 6 bases, the J end by 1 base, with 12 bases between. The V gene's germline CDR1 is MNHNS and CDR2 SASEGT.

There are many counts of this clonotype. The V gene is TRBV28, the J gene TRBJ1-1, with a possible D match to TRBD1 (5 bases). Trimming removed 3 bases at V and 0 bases at J, with 8 bases between. In germline, CDR1 is MDHEN, CDR2 SYDVKM. The CDR3 totals 14 residues. This chain's CDR3 is CASSFPGLNTEAFF. Written as DNA, the CDR3 is TGTGCCAGCAGTTTTCCGGGGCTGAACACTGAAGCTTTCTTT.

This clonotype has a count of ten or more. The chain links TRBV12-3 or TRBV12-4 to TRBJ2-1; D gene uncertain. There are 15 residues in the CDR3. The V gene lost 2 bases and the J gene lost 0 bases, with 8 bases spanning the gap. The DNA of the CDR3 is TGTGCCAGCAGTTTATTGCCGTTCTCCTACAATGAGCAGTTCTTC. It translates to CASSLLPFSYNEQFF.

This clonotype was recorded many times. The chain links TRBV20-1 to TRBJ2-3, with TRBD2 matching over 14 bases. Germline V gene lookup returns CDR1 DFQATT and CDR2 SNEGSKA (reference sequence). The CDR3 contains 15 residues. V shed 3 bases and J 4 bases; nucleotides not matched to a gene: 3. The CDR3 spells CSARRLAGGPDTQYF. DNA for the CDR3: TGCAGTGCTAGGCGACTAGCGGGGGGGCCAGATACGCAGTATTTT.

Ten or more counts support this clonotype. The chain recombines TRBV12-3 or TRBV12-4 with TRBJ2-7; D ambiguous. The V end was cut by 3 bases, the J end by 6 bases, with 9 bases between. There are 12 residues in the CDR3. The CDR3 DNA follows: TGTGCCAGCAGTTTCACCGATCTCGAGCAGTACTTC. It yields the protein CASSFTDLEQYF.

This clonotype was seen repeatedly, ten times or more. The V and J genes are TRBV7-9 and TRBJ2-5; D not resolved. The germline V gene encodes CDR1 SEHNR and CDR2 FQNEAQ (reference sequence). This CDR3 region has 16 residues. The V and J ends lost 2 bases and 4 bases respectively, with 17 bases between them. CDR3 nucleotides: TGTGCCAGCAGCTTATCCGTGGGCCAGATATTAGAGACCCAGTACTTC. It encodes CASSLSVGQILETQYF.